The 7 T cell receptor beta chains reported below all come from one sample, sequenced in a study of cytomegalovirus exposure and HLA in healthy donors. Only in-frame clones appear in the TCRdb table, and some are missing; sequencing was by immunoSEQ multiplex PCR. The table records about 130,000 clones, 90% of them present only once. Sequenced: PBMCs. These receptors originate from a woman aged 25-40 years in good health and CMV-seropositive.

This clone was detected only once. The CDR3: CASKRQGYNEQFF. The CDR3 DNA reads TGTGCCAGCAAAAGACAGGGCTACAATGAGCAGTTCTTC. The chain employs TRBV7-8 and TRBJ2-1; 7 bases fit TRBD1. Germline V CDR1 and CDR2: SGHVS, FQNEAQ. J was trimmed by 3 bases and V by 7 bases; bases with no gene match: 3. CDR3 length equals 13 residues.

V gene TRBV27 combines with J gene TRBJ2-6; TRBD1 agrees at 8 bases. The CDR3 consists of 17 residues. Germline values: CDR1 MNHEY, CDR2 SMNVEV (reference sequence). V shed 4 bases and J 0 bases; nucleotides not matched to a gene: 5. As DNA, the CDR3 is TGTGCCAGCAGTTACGGGACAGGTCCCTCTGGGGCCAACGTCCTGACTTTC. Translated: CASSYGTGPSGANVLTF.

The chain recombines TRBV25-1 with TRBJ2-1, with 7 positions matching TRBD1. V lost 7 bases to trimming and J lost 5 bases; unmatched junction nucleotides: 8. The CDR3 contains 14 residues. The germline CDR1 and CDR2 sequences are MGHDK and SYGVNS. The CDR3 region has the DNA TGTGCCAGCACCCGCTCGGGACAGCACAATGAGCAGTTCTTC. Protein: CASTRSGQHNEQFF.

The gene calls are TRBV6-4 and TRBJ2-6, with 12 bases fitting TRBD2. The germline gives CDR1 MRHNA, CDR2 SNTAGT. This CDR3 is 19 amino acids long. Trimming took 3 bases from V and 0 from J; bases not matched to a gene: 6. The CDR3 here is CASSERGLAGSSGANVLTF. CDR3 DNA: TGTGCCAGCAGTGAGCGAGGACTAGCGGGAAGCTCTGGGGCCAACGTCCTGACTTTC.

The chain links TRBV5-4 to TRBJ2-3; 10 positions agree with TRBD2. V lost 4 bases to trimming and J lost 0 bases; unmatched junction nucleotides: 11. In germline, CDR1 is SGHNT, CDR2 YYREEE (reference sequence). CDR3 length: 18 residues. CDR3 residues: CASSPGLATPSSTDTQYF. Here the CDR3 DNA reads TGTGCCAGCAGCCCGGGACTAGCGACCCCTTCTAGCACAGATACGCAGTATTTT. Using reference TRBV5-4 and TRBJ2-3 for the parts outside the CDR3, the full variable domain is ETGVTQSPTHLIKTRGQQVTLRCSSQSGHNTVSWYQQALGQGPQFIFQYYREEENGRGNFPPRFSGLQFPNYSSELNVNALELDDSALYLCASSPGLATPSSTDTQYFGPGTRLTVL.

V usage is TRBV15 and J usage is TRBJ2-3; 7 positions match TRBD2. Germline V gene sequence: CDR1 LNHNV, CDR2 YYDKDF (reference sequence). V shed 1 base, J shed 1 base, and the junction held 2 bases outside the gene matches. The CDR3 contains 15 residues. The CDR3 region has the DNA TGTGCCACCAGCAGAGCCGCGGGGGGCACAGATACGCAGTATTTT. It specifies CATSRAAGGTDTQYF. Filled out from reference TRBV15 and TRBJ2-3, the complete variable domain reads DAMVIQNPRYQVTQFGKPVTLSCSQTLNHNVMYWYQQKSSQAPKLLFHYYDKDFNNEADTPDNFQSRRPNTSFCFLDIRSPGLGDTAMYLCATSRAAGGTDTQYFGPGTRLTVL.

This chain joins TRBV6-5 and TRBJ1-5; TRBD1 agrees at 8 bases. This CDR3 comprises 14 residues. V gave up 6 bases and J gave up 6 bases; unmatched junction bases: 7. Per germline, CDR1 MNHEY and CDR2 SVGAGI. CDR3 DNA: TGTGCCAGCAGCCTCGGACAGGGCGGTCAGCCCCAGCATTTT. Translating gives CASSLGQGGQPQHF.